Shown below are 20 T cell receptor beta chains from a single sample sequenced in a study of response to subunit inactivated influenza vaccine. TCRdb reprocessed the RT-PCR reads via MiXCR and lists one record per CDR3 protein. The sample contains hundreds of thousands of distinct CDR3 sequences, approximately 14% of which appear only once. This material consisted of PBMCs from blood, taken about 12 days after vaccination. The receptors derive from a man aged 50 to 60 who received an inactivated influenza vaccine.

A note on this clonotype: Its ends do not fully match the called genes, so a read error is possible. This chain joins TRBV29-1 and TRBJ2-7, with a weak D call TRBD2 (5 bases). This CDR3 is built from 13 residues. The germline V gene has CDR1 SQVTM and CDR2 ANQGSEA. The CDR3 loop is CSVEIPPLYEQYF. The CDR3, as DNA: TGTAGCGTTGAAATCCCGCCGCTCTACGAGCAGTACTTC.

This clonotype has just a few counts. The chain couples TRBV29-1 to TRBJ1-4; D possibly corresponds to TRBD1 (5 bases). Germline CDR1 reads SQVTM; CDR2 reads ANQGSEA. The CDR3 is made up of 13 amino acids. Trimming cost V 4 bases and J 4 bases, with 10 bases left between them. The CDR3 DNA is TGCAGCGTTGCAGGGAAATTTAATGAAAAACTGTTTTTT. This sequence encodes CSVAGKFNEKLFF.

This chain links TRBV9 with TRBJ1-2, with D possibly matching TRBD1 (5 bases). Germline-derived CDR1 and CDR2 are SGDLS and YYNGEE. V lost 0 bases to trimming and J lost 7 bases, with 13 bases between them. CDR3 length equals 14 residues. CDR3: CASSVGPTGGGYTF. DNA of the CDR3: TGTGCCAGCAGCGTAGGCCCCACAGGCGGTGGCTACACCTTC.

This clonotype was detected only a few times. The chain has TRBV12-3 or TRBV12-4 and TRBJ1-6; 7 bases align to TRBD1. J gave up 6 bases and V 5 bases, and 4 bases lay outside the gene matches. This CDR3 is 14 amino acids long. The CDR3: CASSRSGGNSPLHF. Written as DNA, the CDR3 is TGTGCCAGCAGTCGCTCAGGGGGTAATTCACCCCTCCACTTT.

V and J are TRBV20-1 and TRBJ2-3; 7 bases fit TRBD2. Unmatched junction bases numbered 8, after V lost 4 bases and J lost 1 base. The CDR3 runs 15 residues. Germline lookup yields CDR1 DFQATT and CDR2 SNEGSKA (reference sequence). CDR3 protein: CSAIRTRVGTDTQYF. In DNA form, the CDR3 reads TGCAGTGCTATCCGGACTAGAGTTGGCACAGATACGCAGTATTTT.

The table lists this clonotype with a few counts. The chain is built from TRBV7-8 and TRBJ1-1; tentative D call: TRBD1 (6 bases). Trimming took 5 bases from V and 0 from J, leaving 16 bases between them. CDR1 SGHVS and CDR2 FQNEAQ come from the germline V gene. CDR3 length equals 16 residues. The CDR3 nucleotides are TGTGCCAGCAGCCTACAGAACAGGGCCATGAACACTGAAGCTTTCTTT. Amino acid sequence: CASSLQNRAMNTEAFF.

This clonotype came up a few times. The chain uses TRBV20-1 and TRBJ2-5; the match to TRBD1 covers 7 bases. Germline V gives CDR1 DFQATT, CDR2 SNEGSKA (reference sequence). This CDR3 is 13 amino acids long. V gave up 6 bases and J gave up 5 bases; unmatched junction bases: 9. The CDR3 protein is CSAIKTGPETQYF. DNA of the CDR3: TGCAGTGCCATCAAGACAGGGCCGGAGACCCAGTACTTC.

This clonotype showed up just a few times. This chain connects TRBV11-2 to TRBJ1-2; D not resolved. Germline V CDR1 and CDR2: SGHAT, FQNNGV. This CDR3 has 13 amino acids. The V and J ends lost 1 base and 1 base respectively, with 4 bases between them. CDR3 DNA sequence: TGTGCCAGCAGCTTAGCTGATAACTATGGCTACACCTTC. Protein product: CASSLADNYGYTF.

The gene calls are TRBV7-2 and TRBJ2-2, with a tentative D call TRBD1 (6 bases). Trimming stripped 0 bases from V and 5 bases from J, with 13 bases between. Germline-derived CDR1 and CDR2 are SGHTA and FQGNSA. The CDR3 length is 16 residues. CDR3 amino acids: CASSLAPGRGTGELFF. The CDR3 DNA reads TGTGCCAGCAGCTTAGCCCCGGGCAGGGGTACCGGGGAGCTGTTTTTT.

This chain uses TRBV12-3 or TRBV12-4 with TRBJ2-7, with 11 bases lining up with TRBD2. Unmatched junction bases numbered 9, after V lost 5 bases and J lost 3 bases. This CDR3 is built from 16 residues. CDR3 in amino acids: CASSRLAGRLLYEQYF. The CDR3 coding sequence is TGTGCCAGCAGTCGACTAGCGGGACGACTCCTCTACGAGCAGTACTTC.

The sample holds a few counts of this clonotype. The CDR3 sequence: CSASSGGGYTF. In DNA, the CDR3 is TGCAGTGCTAGTAGTGGCGGTGGCTACACCTTC. V and J are TRBV20-1 and TRBJ1-2; D gene ambiguous. V lost 3 bases and J 7 bases, leaving 9 bases between the germline ends. The germline V gene encodes CDR1 DFQATT and CDR2 SNEGSKA (reference sequence). The CDR3 is 11 amino acids.

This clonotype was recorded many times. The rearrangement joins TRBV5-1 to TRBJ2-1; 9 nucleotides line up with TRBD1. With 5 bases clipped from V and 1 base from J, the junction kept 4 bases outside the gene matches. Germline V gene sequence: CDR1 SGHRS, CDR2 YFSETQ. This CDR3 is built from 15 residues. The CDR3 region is CASRPGQGSYNEQFF. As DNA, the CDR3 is TGCGCCAGCAGACCGGGACAGGGATCCTACAATGAGCAGTTCTTC.

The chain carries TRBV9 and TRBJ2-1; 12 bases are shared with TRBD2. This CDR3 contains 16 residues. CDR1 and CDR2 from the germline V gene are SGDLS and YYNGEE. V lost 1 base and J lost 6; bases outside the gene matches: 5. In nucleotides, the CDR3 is TGTGCCAGCAGCGTACTAGCGGGAGGGCCGAGCAATGAGCAGTTCTTC. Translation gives CASSVLAGGPSNEQFF.

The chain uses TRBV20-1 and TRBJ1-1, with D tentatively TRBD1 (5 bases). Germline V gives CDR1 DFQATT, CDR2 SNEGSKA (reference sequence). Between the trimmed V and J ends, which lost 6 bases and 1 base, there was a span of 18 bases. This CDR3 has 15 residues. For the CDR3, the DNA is TGCAGTGCCAGACGGGACGGCCTCGGGAACACTGAAGCTTTCTTT. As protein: CSARRDGLGNTEAFF.

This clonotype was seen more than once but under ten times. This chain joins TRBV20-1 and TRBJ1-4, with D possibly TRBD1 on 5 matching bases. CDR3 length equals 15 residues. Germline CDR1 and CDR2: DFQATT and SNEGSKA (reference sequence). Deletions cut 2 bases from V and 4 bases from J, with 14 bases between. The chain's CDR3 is CSARIWGAGNEKLFF. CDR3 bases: TGCAGTGCTAGAATATGGGGCGCGGGTAATGAAAAACTGTTTTTT.

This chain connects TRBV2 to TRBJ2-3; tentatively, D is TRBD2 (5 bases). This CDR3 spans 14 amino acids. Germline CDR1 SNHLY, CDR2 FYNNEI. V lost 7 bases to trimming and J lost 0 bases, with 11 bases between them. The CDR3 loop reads CASKGGGSTDTQYF. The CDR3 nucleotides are TGTGCCAGCAAAGGCGGAGGCAGCACAGATACGCAGTATTTT.

CDR3 sequence reads: CASSEPYRMVKTQYF. CDR3 DNA: TGTGCCAGCAGTGAGCCTTACAGGATGGTAAAGACCCAGTACTTC. The rearrangement uses TRBV2 and TRBJ2-5; the D gene is possibly TRBD1 (5 bases). The germline gives CDR1 SNHLY, CDR2 FYNNEI. CDR3 length: 15 amino acids. The V gene lost 3 bases and the J gene lost 6 bases, with 17 bases spanning the gap.

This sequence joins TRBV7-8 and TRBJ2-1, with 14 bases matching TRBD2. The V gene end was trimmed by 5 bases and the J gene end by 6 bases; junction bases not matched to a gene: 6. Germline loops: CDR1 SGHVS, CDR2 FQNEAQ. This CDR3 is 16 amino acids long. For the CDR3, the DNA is TGTGCCAGCAGCGTGCCGGGACTAGCGGGAGTCAATGAGCAGTTCTTC. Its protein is CASSVPGLAGVNEQFF.

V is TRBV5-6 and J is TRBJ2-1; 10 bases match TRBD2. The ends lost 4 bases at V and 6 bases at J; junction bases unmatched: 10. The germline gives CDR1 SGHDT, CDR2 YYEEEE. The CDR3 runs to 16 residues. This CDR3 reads CASSHNPSGSGNEQFF. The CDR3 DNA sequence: TGTGCCAGCAGCCATAATCCTAGCGGGAGTGGCAATGAGCAGTTCTTC.

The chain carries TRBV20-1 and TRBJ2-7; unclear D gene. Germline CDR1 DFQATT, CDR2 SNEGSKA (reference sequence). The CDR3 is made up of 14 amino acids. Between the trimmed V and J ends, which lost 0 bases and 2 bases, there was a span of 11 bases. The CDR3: CSARDGEIAYEQYF. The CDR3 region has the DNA TGCAGTGCTAGAGATGGTGAGATCGCCTACGAGCAGTACTTC.